This note documents a single TCR beta chain sequence. Its recognized antigen is unknown. This may stem from a read error, because a much larger clone lies one nucleotide away. This specimen comes from a study of CD8+CD57+ T cells in acquired aplastic anemia (dated by TCRdb to 2017 to 2018). Looking at the study overall: Extracted DNA from sorted CD4+ and CD8+ cells averaged approximately 3 ug, ranging from roughly 0.17 to 30 ug. CD8+CD57+ expansion was defined as a frequency above the mean frequency observed in healthy subjects. Points the paper makes about the study in general: No significant difference in CD8+ Simpson's diversity was found between patients and healthy controls (P=0.060). Twenty-nine CD8+ CDR3 sequences were found to be shared between patients and controls, but these sequences appeared to be highly expressed in patients and within the immunodominant clones of the patients.

Genomic DNA was used as template for profiling of TCR beta VDJ combinations and CDR3 sequences. TCR repertoire sequencing was run on an Illumina HiSeq 2000. The published analysis was carried out like this. Repertoire assessment relied on Simpson's diversity index, CDR3 size and DJ length profiles, and TRBV/TRBJ rearrangement plots. The most abundant DNA sequence in the deep sequencing data was defined as the immunodominant clone. CDR3 amino acid sequences were screened for sharing across subjects and compared with published repertoires and the VDJdb database. TCRdb reprocessing: public reads trimmed at Q25 with fastp, clones called with MiXCR, in-frame beta chains kept. CDR3 protein sequences are deduplicated, and each keeps its most common genes and DNA. TCRdb, not the original authors, processed these V and J calls. The sample table records some 120,000 distinct CDR3 sequences; about 40% of these occur just once. Around 2.7% of the sample rests with the top ten.

Flow cytometry had shown CD8+CD57+ cell expansion in the patients selected for sequencing. Severe acquired aplastic anemia was diagnosed in all patients according to International Study of Aplastic Anemia and Agranulocytosis and Camitta criteria. At the time blood was sampled, none of the patients had received any therapy. TCR repertoires of sorted CD4+ and CD8+ blood T cells from severe aplastic anemia patients and healthy subjects were deep-sequenced in the study. In the USA, patient enrollment took place under clinicaltrials.gov protocols 00001620, 01623167, 00001397, 00071045, 00081523 and 00961064. Ficoll-Paque density gradient centrifugation was used to isolate peripheral blood mononuclear cells. Before DNA extraction, CD4+ and CD8+ T cells were sorted by FACS or by magnetic beads. CDR1 and CDR2 are drawn from the germline V gene: MNHNS, SASEGT. V was cut back by 6 bases and J by 8 bases, leaving a gap of 14 bases between them. CDR3 length: 13 amino acids, cysteine to phenylalanine. Only CDR3 DNA is held: 39 bases, read in frame from base 1.

This chain joins TRBV6-1 to TRBJ1-3; the D gene is possibly TRBD1, with 5 bases matching. Sequencing input: sorted CD4+, CD8+, or CD8+CD57+ T cells (not recorded which) from PBMCs. The source is a human donor with aplastic anemia. The bases read TGTGCCAGCAGCTTCCTTGGGGGAGACACCATATATTTT. The translation is CASSFLGGDTIYF.